This paragraph covers one TCR beta chain sequence. Its specificity is not known. This record comes from a study of radiotherapy plus CTLA-4 blockade in lung cancer. Study-wide context: With 25% to 35% of patients having disease control, objective responses were seen in roughly 18%.

The repertoire was sequenced with immunoSEQ multiplex PCR; TCRdb's copy has only in-frame clones and lacks some. The sample comprises around 63,000 clones, less than 85% of which are singletons, and roughly 15% rests with the top ten. Focal radiation with ipilimumab CTLA-4 blockade was given to patients with chemo-refractory metastatic non-small-cell lung cancer. Looked up from germline, CDR1 is SGHRS and CDR2 is YFSETQ. The V segment lost 4 bases and the J segment 5 bases; nucleotides outside the gene matches: 8. The CDR3 runs 15 residues. Study-wide results and caveats: How blood T cell clones changed early, along with interferon-beta, reportedly forecast response best. Subsequent to radiotherapy plus ipilimumab, tumor-derived TCR clones underwent expansion in blood.

The material was peripheral blood, obtained from a patient treated with radiotherapy plus ipilimumab. V and J are TRBV5-1 and TRBJ2-5; 10 bases map to TRBD2. This TCR came from a human donor with non-small cell lung cancer whose response to radiotherapy plus ipilimumab could not be evaluated. Some clones in this sample may be carry-over from other donors' samples. CDR3 region: CASSASGGAQETQYF. The CDR3 bases are TGCGCCAGCAGCGCCAGCGGGGGGGCCCAGGAGACCCAGTACTTC.